The 30 T cell receptor beta chains presented below share a single source sample, sequenced in a study of T cell responses to AZD1222 COVID-19 vaccine (dated by TCRdb to 2020 to 2022). Library preparation was by the immunoSEQ multiplex PCR assay. Held by TCRdb, this immuneACCESS table contains in-frame sequences only and omits some clones. Under half of the omission traces to an unresolved V gene where checked; the cause of the rest is unknown. The sample profile shows roughly 160,000 clones; around 94% of them were found once. The ten largest account for 0.64% of the sample. In the paper's terms, the time point label means: baseline before first vaccination. The sample was peripheral blood, taken on day 0 of AZD1222 vaccination. These receptors were collected from an adult in good health.

CDR3 bases: TGTGCCAGCAGCGTAGGAGCGGGAGGGCCTATCGGGGAGCTGTTTTTT. Amino acids: CASSVGAGGPIGELFF. The chain uses TRBV9 and TRBJ2-2; 10 bases align to TRBD2. Trimming cost V 0 bases and J 7 bases; bases outside gene matches: 6. Per the germline V gene, CDR1 is SGDLS and CDR2 is YYNGEE. The CDR3 length is 16 residues.

This clone occurred once. The chain is built from TRBV3-1 (or the pseudogene TRBV3-2) and TRBJ2-1; no definite D call. The V end lost 1 base, the J end lost 12 bases, and 13 bases lay between the germline ends. Germline CDR1 LGHDT, CDR2 YNNKEL (reference sequence). The CDR3 has 13 residues. In nucleotides, the CDR3 is TGTGCCAGCAGCCAAGGAAGGCTAGACGGGCAGTTCTTC. Translation: CASSQGRLDGQFF.

The chain links TRBV6-5 to TRBJ1-6; no clear D gene. Germline CDR1 is MNHEY and CDR2 is SVGAGI. This CDR3 region has 15 residues. V lost 5 bases, J lost 2 bases, and 10 bases lay in between. Here the CDR3 DNA reads TGTGCCAGCAGTCGGACGCAAGCCTATAATTCACCCCTCCACTTT. Protein sequence: CASSRTQAYNSPLHF.

On this clone itself: The same CDR3 arises from other DNA sequences in this sample as well. The CDR3 coding sequence is TGCAGCGTTGGAAACACTGAAGCTTTCTTT. Its protein product is CSVGNTEAFF. The chain uses TRBV29-1 and TRBJ1-1, with D unclear. The CDR3 length is 10 residues. V was trimmed by 4 bases and J by 2 bases, leaving 2 bases between them. Per germline, CDR1 SQVTM and CDR2 ANQGSEA. Drawing the rest from reference TRBV29-1 and TRBJ1-1, the complete variable domain is SAVISQKPSRDICQRGTSLTIQCQVDSQVTMMFWYRQQPGQSLTLIATANQGSEATYESGFVIDKFPISRPNLTFSTLTVSNMSPEDSSIYLCSVGNTEAFFGQGTRLTVV.

V usage is TRBV5-5 and J usage is TRBJ1-2, with D hard to call. Trimming removed 4 bases at V and 0 bases at J, with 13 bases between. CDR1 and CDR2 from the germline V gene are SGHKS and YYEKEE (reference sequence). This CDR3 region has 15 residues. The CDR3 reads CASSTDGISNYGYTF. The CDR3 coding sequence is TGTGCCAGCAGCACCGACGGAATTTCTAACTATGGCTACACCTTC.

This clone was seen once. The gene calls are TRBV27 and TRBJ2-5; D is possibly TRBD1 (6 bases). The germline gives CDR1 MNHEY, CDR2 SMNVEV (reference sequence). Trimming cost V 3 bases and J 3 bases, with 14 bases left between them. This CDR3 is 15 amino acids long. The CDR3 DNA sequence: TGTGCCAGCAGTTTCCTTGGGGCAGGGGAAGAGACCCAGTACTTC. Its translation: CASSFLGAGEETQYF.

The V and J genes are TRBV6-5 and TRBJ1-1; possible D gene TRBD1, 5 bases. The V gene lost 2 bases and the J gene lost 4 bases, with 8 bases spanning the gap. Germline assignment: CDR1 MNHEY and CDR2 SVGAGI. The CDR3 runs 13 residues. CDR3 sequence: CASSYGAGTEAFF. The CDR3 nucleotides are TGTGCCAGCAGTTACGGGGCAGGCACTGAAGCTTTCTTT.

This chain links TRBV10-3 with TRBJ1-1; the D is unclear. In germline, CDR1 is ENHRY, CDR2 SYGVKD. The CDR3 is 14 residues long. Trimming took 4 bases from V and 4 from J, leaving 13 bases between them. The CDR3 nucleotides are TGTGCCATCAGTGCGTCAACCCCCGCCACTGAAGCTTTCTTT. This sequence encodes CAISASTPATEAFF.

This chain uses TRBV5-4 with TRBJ2-7; perhaps TRBD2 as D (6 bases). The CDR3 consists of 16 residues. V lost 0 bases and J lost 6, with 19 bases in between. Per the germline V gene, CDR1 is SGHNT and CDR2 is YYREEE (reference sequence). CDR3 protein: CASSLAGGISSIEQYF. The CDR3 nucleotides read TGTGCCAGCAGCTTGGCCGGAGGGATCTCCTCTATCGAGCAGTACTTC.

The rearrangement links TRBV19 to TRBJ1-4, with D uncertain. Between the trimmed V and J ends, which lost 9 bases and 3 bases, there was a span of 20 bases. Germline V lookup: CDR1 LNHDA, CDR2 SQIVND (reference sequence). This CDR3 comprises 16 residues. The CDR3 reads CASRSPKGSANEKLFF. CDR3 DNA sequence: TGTGCCAGCCGCAGCCCCAAGGGTTCGGCTAATGAAAAACTGTTTTTT.

The rearrangement links TRBV7-9 to TRBJ1-6; D uncertain. This CDR3 has 14 residues. CDR1 SEHNR and CDR2 FQNEAQ come from the germline V gene (reference sequence). Trimming pared 5 bases from V and 2 bases from J, leaving 7 bases between. The CDR3 is CASSPRAYNSPLHF. In nucleotides, the CDR3 is TGTGCCAGCAGCCCCCGGGCCTATAATTCACCCCTCCACTTT.

The J gene is TRBJ1-6, the V gene TRBV2; D gene ambiguous. The CDR3 totals 14 residues. Per germline, CDR1 SNHLY and CDR2 FYNNEI. V lost 4 bases to trimming and J lost 9 bases, with 13 bases between them. The CDR3 loop reads CASSVSEGGSPLHF. DNA of the CDR3: TGTGCCAGCAGTGTATCTGAAGGAGGTTCACCCCTCCACTTT.

The chain employs TRBV16 and TRBJ1-1, with D unclear. The CDR3 has 14 residues. Looked up from germline, CDR1 is KGHSY and CDR2 is FQNENV. The V and J ends lost 2 bases and 1 base respectively, with 8 bases between them. The CDR3 here is CASSQLQTNTEAFF. The CDR3 nucleotides read TGTGCCAGCAGCCAACTGCAGACGAACACTGAAGCTTTCTTT.

The gene calls are TRBV3-1 (or the pseudogene TRBV3-2) and TRBJ1-4; D is ambiguous. V shed 1 base and J shed 2 bases, with 5 bases lying between them. CDR1 and CDR2 from the germline V gene are LGHDT and YNNKEL (reference sequence). CDR3 length equals 14 residues. The CDR3 sequence: CASSQAGTNEKLFF. The CDR3 DNA sequence: TGTGCCAGCAGCCAAGCGGGGACTAATGAAAAACTGTTTTTT.

V gene TRBV12-3 or TRBV12-4 combines with J gene TRBJ2-5; D gene unclear. The V end lost 5 bases, the J end lost 2 bases, and 9 bases lay between the germline ends. The CDR3 runs 13 residues. The chain's CDR3 is CASSRGPQETQYF. CDR3 DNA sequence: TGTGCCAGCAGTCGTGGACCTCAAGAGACCCAGTACTTC.

The genes are TRBV7-9 and TRBJ1-2; the D gene is possibly TRBD1 (6 bases). Trimming removed 3 bases from V and 4 bases from J, with 12 bases in between. This CDR3 spans 14 amino acids. The germline V gene has CDR1 SEHNR and CDR2 FQNEAQ (reference sequence). This chain's CDR3 is CASSLTQGTYGYTF. As DNA, the CDR3 is TGTGCCAGCAGCTTGACACAGGGAACCTATGGCTACACCTTC.

J is TRBJ1-1 and V is TRBV11-3; weak D call: TRBD1 (5 bases). Germline CDR1 and CDR2: SGHNT and YENEEA. Deletions cut 1 base from V and 2 bases from J, with 8 bases between. The CDR3 is 14 residues long. CDR3 nucleotide sequence: TGTGCCAGCAGCTTAGGGGGCCCAAACACTGAAGCTTTCTTT. Protein: CASSLGGPNTEAFF.

The rearrangement uses TRBV3-1 (or the pseudogene TRBV3-2) and TRBJ2-1; 16 bases are shared with TRBD2. J lost 5 bases, V lost 3 bases, and 13 bases had no gene match. CDR3 length: 20 amino acids. The germline V gene encodes CDR1 LGHDT and CDR2 YNNKEL (reference sequence). CDR3 coding DNA: TGTGCCAGCAGCCATTCCGGGACTAGCGGGAGGGGGTGGATAGACAATGAGCAGTTCTTC. It codes for CASSHSGTSGRGWIDNEQFF.

The chain joins TRBV27 to TRBJ1-5; possible D gene TRBD1, 5 bases. Trimming took 3 bases from V and 2 from J, leaving 8 bases between them. CDR1 MNHEY and CDR2 SMNVEV come from the germline V gene (reference sequence). This CDR3 has 14 amino acids. The CDR3 sequence: CASSFGHGNQPQHF. CDR3 sequence (DNA): TGTGCCAGCAGTTTCGGACACGGCAATCAGCCCCAGCATTTT.

The V gene is TRBV30, the J gene TRBJ1-2, with D unresolved. The CDR3 is 14 amino acids. V gave up 2 bases and J gave up 2 bases, with 12 bases separating them. The germline CDR1 and CDR2 sequences are GTSNPN and SVGIG (reference sequence). As DNA, the CDR3 is TGTGCCTGGAGTCATACGTCCCAGAACTATGGCTACACCTTC. It encodes CAWSHTSQNYGYTF. The full variable domain, its missing parts supplied by reference TRBV30 and TRBJ1-2, is SQTIHQWPATLVQPVGSPLSLECTVEGTSNPNLYWYRQAAGRGLQLLFYSVGIGQISSEVPQNLSASRPQDRQFILSSKKLLLSDSGFYLCAWSHTSQNYGYTFGSGTRLTVV.

This clone was seen a handful of times. The CDR3 nucleotides read TGTGCCAGCAGTGACGGGGCAGGGGGCCCCACAGATACGCAGTATTTT. Translated: CASSDGAGGPTDTQYF. The rearrangement links TRBV6-1 to TRBJ2-3, with 8 nucleotides matching TRBD1. Germline V gene lookup returns CDR1 MNHNS and CDR2 SASEGT. The CDR3 sequence is 16 residues long. V was clipped by 3 bases and J by 2 bases; unmatched bases: 7.

The chain links TRBV28 to TRBJ2-2; 10 positions match TRBD1. J lost 5 bases, V lost 7 bases, and 10 bases had no gene match. The V gene's germline CDR1 is MDHEN and CDR2 SYDVKM. The CDR3 runs to 16 residues. The CDR3 loop is CASTASGTGDTGELFF. CDR3 bases: TGTGCCAGCACCGCGTCCGGGACAGGGGATACCGGGGAGCTGTTTTTT.

In this sample, this clone turned up a few times. This chain joins TRBV4-1 and TRBJ2-1; TRBD2 matches 11 bases. Per germline, CDR1 MGHRA and CDR2 YSYEKL. CDR3 length equals 14 residues. With 5 bases clipped from V and 5 bases from J, the junction kept 2 bases outside the gene matches. The CDR3 sequence: CASSLGLADNEQFF. As DNA, the CDR3 is TGCGCCAGCAGCTTGGGACTAGCGGACAATGAGCAGTTCTTC.

The V and J genes are TRBV4-1 and TRBJ1-2; D not resolved. The CDR3 covers 14 residues. Germline CDR1 MGHRA, CDR2 YSYEKL. The ends were cut back, 0 bases at V and 2 bases at J, with 7 bases in the middle. CDR3 DNA sequence: TGCGCCAGCAGCCAAGATAGGTGGAACTATGGCTACACCTTC. Translated, it gives CASSQDRWNYGYTF.

The V call is TRBV29-1, the J call TRBJ1-1; D is possibly TRBD1 (5 bases). The CDR3 runs to 11 residues. CDR1 is SQVTM, CDR2 ANQGSEA, per germline. The ends were cut back, 6 bases at V and 1 base at J, with 6 bases in the middle. The CDR3 DNA reads TGCAGCGTAAGGGGGAACACTGAAGCTTTCTTT. It translates to CSVRGNTEAFF.

V usage is TRBV5-4 and J usage is TRBJ2-4; TRBD1 agrees at 9 bases. This CDR3 contains 14 residues. Trimming cost V 4 bases and J 8 bases; bases outside gene matches: 7. The V gene's germline CDR1 is SGHNT and CDR2 YYREEE (reference sequence). The CDR3 reads CASSRTGDADIQYF. CDR3 bases: TGTGCCAGCAGCCGGACAGGGGACGCGGACATTCAGTACTTC.

This clone was observed a handful of times. The chain combines TRBV3-1 (or the pseudogene TRBV3-2) with TRBJ2-7, with D perhaps TRBD1 or TRBD2 (6 bases each). Per germline, CDR1 LGHDT and CDR2 YNNKEL (reference sequence). CDR3 size: 15 residues. Deletions cut 3 bases from V and 3 bases from J, with 15 bases between. The CDR3 spells CASSQGPGGLYEQYF. In DNA form, the CDR3 reads TGTGCCAGCAGCCAGGGCCCCGGGGGCCTCTACGAGCAGTACTTC.

The V gene is TRBV19, the J gene TRBJ2-1; TRBD1 is a possible D gene (5 bases). V lost 5 bases to trimming and J lost 10 bases, with 12 bases between them. The CDR3 runs 12 residues. From germline, CDR1 is LNHDA and CDR2 SQIVND (reference sequence). CDR3 sequence reads: CASSVQGREQFF. As DNA, the CDR3 is TGTGCCAGTAGTGTTCAGGGAAGGGAGCAGTTCTTC.

The count of this clone is one. The DNA is omitted, as the CDR3 cannot be located on it reliably, and the CDR3 follows TCRdb's listing. The V gene is TRBV28, the J gene TRBJ1-6; TRBD1 reflects the table's D call only, with no check against the DNA. Germline-derived CDR1 and CDR2 are MDHEN and SYDVKM. The CDR3 adds up to 12 amino acids, both ends counted. CDR3: CASSTSDRGLHF.

The J gene is TRBJ2-1, the V gene TRBV3-1 (or the pseudogene TRBV3-2); possibly TRBD1 for D (5 bases). V lost 5 bases and J lost 8, with 13 bases in between. There are 13 residues in the CDR3. From germline, CDR1 is LGHDT and CDR2 YNNKEL (reference sequence). The CDR3 region is CASSAGSRDEQFF. The CDR3 DNA reads TGTGCCAGCAGCGCCGGGTCCAGGGATGAGCAGTTCTTC.